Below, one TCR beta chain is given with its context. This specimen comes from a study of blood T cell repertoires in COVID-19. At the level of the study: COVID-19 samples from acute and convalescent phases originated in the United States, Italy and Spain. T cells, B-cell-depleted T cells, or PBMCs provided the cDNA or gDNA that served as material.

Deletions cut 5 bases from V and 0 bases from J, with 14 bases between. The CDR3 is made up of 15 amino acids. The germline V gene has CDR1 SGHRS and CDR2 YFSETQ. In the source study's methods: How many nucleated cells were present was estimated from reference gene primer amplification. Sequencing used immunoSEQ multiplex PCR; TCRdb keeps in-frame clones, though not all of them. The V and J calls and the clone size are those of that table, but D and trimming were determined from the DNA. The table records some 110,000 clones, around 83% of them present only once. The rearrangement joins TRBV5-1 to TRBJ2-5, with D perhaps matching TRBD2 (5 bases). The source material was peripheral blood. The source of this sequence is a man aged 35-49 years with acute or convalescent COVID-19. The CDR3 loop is CASRHAPGNQETQYF. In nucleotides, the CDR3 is TGCGCCAGCAGGCATGCCCCGGGGAACCAAGAGACCCAGTACTTC.